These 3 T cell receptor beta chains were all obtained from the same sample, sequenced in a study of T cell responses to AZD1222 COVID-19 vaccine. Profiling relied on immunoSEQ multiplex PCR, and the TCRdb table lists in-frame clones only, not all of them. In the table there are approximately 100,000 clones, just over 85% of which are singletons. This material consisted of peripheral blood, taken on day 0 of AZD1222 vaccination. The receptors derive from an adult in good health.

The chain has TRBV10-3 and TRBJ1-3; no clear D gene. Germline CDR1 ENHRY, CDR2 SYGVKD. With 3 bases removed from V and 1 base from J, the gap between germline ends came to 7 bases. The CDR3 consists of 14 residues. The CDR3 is CAISDSLSGNTIYF. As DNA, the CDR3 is TGTGCCATCAGTGACAGTCTATCTGGAAACACCATATATTTT.

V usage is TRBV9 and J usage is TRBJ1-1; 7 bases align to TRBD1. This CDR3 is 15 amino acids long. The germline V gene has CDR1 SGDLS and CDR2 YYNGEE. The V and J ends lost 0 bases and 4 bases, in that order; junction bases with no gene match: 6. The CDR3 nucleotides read TGTGCCAGCAGCGTAGACGACAGGGTAACCACTGAAGCTTTCTTT. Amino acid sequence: CASSVDDRVTTEAFF.

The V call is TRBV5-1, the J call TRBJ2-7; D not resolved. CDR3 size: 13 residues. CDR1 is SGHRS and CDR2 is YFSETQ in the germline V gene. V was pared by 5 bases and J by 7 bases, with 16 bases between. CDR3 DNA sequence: TGCGCCAGCAGTAGGACGGCCTCAGGTGAGCAGTACTTC. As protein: CASSRTASGEQYF.